This T cell receptor beta chain derives from a study of shared clonotypes between healthy human individuals. Overall study context: Three plates were used per donor for CD4 naive, three for CD4 memory, two for CD8 naive and one for CD8 memory.

The investigators split CD4+ cells into a CD45RA+ naive subset and a CD45RA-negative memory subset. Trimming shortened V by 0 bases and J by 3 bases, and 11 bases separated the two germline ends. There are 15 residues in the CDR3. CDR1 and CDR2 (germline): SGHDN, FVKESK. The table came from immunoSEQ multiplex PCR; TCRdb's copy has only in-frame clones and leaves some out. The sample shows about 1.1 million clones, around 78% of them seen only once. Sequencing used memory CD4+ T cells from PBMCs. Documented subset: CD45RA-negative fraction. The chain joins TRBV14 to TRBJ1-1; possible D gene TRBD1, 5 bases. The clonotype was recovered from a man younger than 30 in good health. Some clones in this sample may be carry-over from other donors' samples. The CDR3 DNA reads TGTGCCAGCAGCCAAGATCTAAGGGGAGACACTGAAGCTTTCTTT. Its protein is CASSQDLRGDTEAFF.